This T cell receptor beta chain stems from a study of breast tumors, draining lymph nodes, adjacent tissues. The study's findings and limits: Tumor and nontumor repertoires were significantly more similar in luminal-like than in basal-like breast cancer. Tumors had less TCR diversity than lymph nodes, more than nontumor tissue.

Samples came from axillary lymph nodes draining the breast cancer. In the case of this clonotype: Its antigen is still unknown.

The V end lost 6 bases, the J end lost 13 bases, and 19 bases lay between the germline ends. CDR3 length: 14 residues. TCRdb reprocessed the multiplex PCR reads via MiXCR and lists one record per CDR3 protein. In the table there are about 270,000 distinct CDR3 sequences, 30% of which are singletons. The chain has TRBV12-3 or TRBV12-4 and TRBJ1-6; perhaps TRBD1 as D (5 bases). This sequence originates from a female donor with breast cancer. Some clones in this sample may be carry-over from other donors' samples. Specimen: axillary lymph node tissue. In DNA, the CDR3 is TGTGCCAGCAGCAAATCAGGGTCGGATCAGCCCCTCCACTTT. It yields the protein CASSKSGSDQPLHF.